Listed below are T cell receptor beta chains from one sample, sequenced in a study of T-cell reconstitution after alpha-beta-depleted transplantation in children. TCRdb reprocessed the PCR reads with MiXCR, giving one entry per CDR3 protein. The repertoire holds 110,000 or so distinct CDR3 sequences, with 5.5% to 6.5% as singletons. Sample: PBMCs, mostly from graft donor cells, taken 360 days after TCRalphabeta/CD19-depleted stem cell transplant. The receptors here all came from a male patient between 2 and 10 years old who had a stem cell transplant for acute lymphoblastic leukemia, so the T cells may come from the graft donor. Both conserved end residues are part of each CDR3. D genes are given only for firm matches. Expanded clones are given a class, and other clones once, few, many or no size at all.

V	size	D	J	CDR3	DNA
TRBV3-1	NA	NA	TRBJ2-1	CASSQDRGISFYNEQFF	TGTGCCAGCAGCCAAGATAGGGGAATTTCCTTTTACAATGAGCAGTTCTTC
TRBV2	many	NA	TRBJ2-5	CAVRDAGGQYF	TGTGCCGTCCGGGACGCCGGGGGCCAGTACTTC
TRBV7-3	many	NA	TRBJ2-5	CASSSQVRETQYF	TGTGCCAGCAGCTCCCAAGTGAGGGAGACCCAGTACTTC
TRBV7-2	many	TRBD2	TRBJ2-1	CASSLAGGPNEQFF	TGTGCCAGCAGCCTAGCGGGGGGGCCGAATGAGCAGTTCTTC
TRBV19	few	NA	TRBJ2-1	CASSRGYNEQFF	TGTGCCAGTAGCAGGGGTTACAATGAGCAGTTCTTC
TRBV11-2	few	NA	TRBJ1-1	CASSFQPNTEAFF	TGTGCCAGCAGCTTCCAGCCGAACACTGAAGCTTTCTTT
TRBV30	NA	TRBD2	TRBJ2-7	CAWSTGGLARNEQYF	TGTGCCTGGAGCACCGGAGGACTAGCGAGGAACGAGCAGTACTTC
TRBV9	NA	NA	TRBJ2-4	CASSVGAVWNIQYF	TGTGCCAGCAGCGTAGGTGCGGTTTGGAACATTCAGTACTTC
TRBV28	NA	TRBD2	TRBJ2-3	CASSLIAGVGNTQYF	TGTGCCAGCAGTTTGATAGCGGGAGTGGGAAATACGCAGTATTTT
TRBV2	many	NA	TRBJ2-5	CAAKGAQAGEQTQYF	TGTGCCGCTAAGGGGGCCCAAGCGGGAGAACAGACCCAGTACTTC
TRBV7-2	many	TRBD1	TRBJ2-3	CASSLGQGITDTQYF	TGTGCCAGCAGCTTGGGACAGGGGATTACAGATACGCAGTATTTT
TRBV15	many	NA	TRBJ2-3	CATSSGEFADTQYF	TGTGCCACCAGCTCGGGGGAGTTCGCAGATACGCAGTATTTT
TRBV6-1	few	TRBD1	TRBJ1-2	CASSDRGGYGYTF	TGTGCCAGCAGTGACAGGGGGGGCTATGGCTACACCTTC
TRBV20-1	many	TRBD1	TRBJ2-2	CSASRARGLLPGELFF	TGCAGTGCTTCAAGAGCCAGGGGGCTACTCCCCGGGGAGCTGTTTTTT
TRBV27	few	NA	TRBJ2-6	CASSLSEGPGANVLTF	TGTGCCAGCAGTTTATCGGAAGGGCCTGGGGCCAACGTCCTGACTTTC
TRBV20-1	many	TRBD1	TRBJ1-1	CSAPGTGPSFGAFF	TGCAGTGCCCCGGGGACAGGGCCCTCCTTTGGAGCTTTCTTT
TRBV7-3	many	NA	TRBJ2-2	CASSFSGFVATNTGELFF	TGTGCCAGCAGCTTCTCCGGTTTTGTGGCGACCAACACCGGGGAGCTGTTTTTT
TRBV4-1	NA	TRBD1	TRBJ2-7	CASIQTGGVPYEQYF	TGCGCCAGCATCCAGACAGGGGGGGTCCCTTACGAGCAGTACTTC
TRBV12-3/TRBV12-4	many	NA	TRBJ2-5	CASSLGAGTKETQYF	TGTGCCAGCAGTTTAGGCGCAGGGACCAAAGAGACCCAGTACTTC
TRBV28	many	NA	TRBJ1-5	CANQASNQPQHF	TGTGCCAACCAGGCTAGCAATCAGCCCCAGCATTTT
TRBV3-1	NA	NA	TRBJ2-3	CASSQEILGAADTQYF	TGTGCCAGCAGCCAAGAGATACTAGGGGCCGCAGATACGCAGTATTTT
TRBV7-8	NA	TRBD2	TRBJ2-7	CASSVAGEGYEQYF	TGTGCCAGCAGCGTAGCGGGAGAAGGGTACGAGCAGTACTTC